One sample yielded the 25 T cell receptor beta chains listed below, sequenced in a study of blood T cells in healthy people across ages. A second PCR of 7 to 11 cycles used a sample-barcoded 5' primer and a J-beta primer mix. TCRdb re-derived calls from the 5' RACE reads in MiXCR, one entry per CDR3 protein. This sample has about 720,000 distinct CDR3 sequences, with over 20% found just once. Sequencing was performed on blood. Every receptor here comes from a man between 65 and 79 years old in good health.

This clonotype occurred many times. This chain connects TRBV6-5 to TRBJ2-3; D is unclear. The CDR3 sequence is 14 residues long. V was shortened by 5 bases and J by 0 bases, with 9 bases between the two germline ends. The germline gives CDR1 MNHEY, CDR2 SVGAGI. CDR3 sequence reads: CASSTDWSTDTQYF. DNA of the CDR3: TGTGCCAGCAGTACCGACTGGAGCACAGATACGCAGTATTTT.

The genes are TRBV29-1 and TRBJ1-1; D remains unclear. The CDR3 consists of 12 residues. Germline V gene sequence: CDR1 SQVTM, CDR2 ANQGSEA. The germline V and J ends were trimmed by 4 bases and 3 bases, with 9 bases remaining between them. The CDR3 protein is CSVGHGDTEAFF. The DNA for the CDR3 is TGCAGCGTTGGGCACGGGGACACTGAAGCTTTCTTT.

V usage is TRBV4-3 and J usage is TRBJ2-7; no definite D call. V lost 0 bases and J 2 bases, leaving 8 bases between the germline ends. Per germline, CDR1 LGHNA and CDR2 YSLEER. CDR3 length equals 14 residues. The CDR3 loop reads CASSQDRQTYEQYF. The CDR3 bases are TGCGCCAGCAGCCAAGATCGACAAACCTACGAGCAGTACTTC.

This clonotype came up many times. V is TRBV29-1 and J is TRBJ1-4; no reliable D call. The CDR3 extends over 12 amino acids. The V and J ends lost 6 bases and 8 bases respectively, with 13 bases between them. Germline lookup yields CDR1 SQVTM and CDR2 ANQGSEA. Here the CDR3 DNA reads TGCAGCGTCGCCCCTCGAGGCGAAAAACTGTTTTTT. Translation: CSVAPRGEKLFF.

A few counts support this clonotype. The chain combines TRBV4-1 with TRBJ2-1; D is uncertain. CDR1 is MGHRA, CDR2 YSYEKL, per germline. With 0 bases removed from V and 4 bases from J, the gap between germline ends came to 10 bases. The CDR3 length is 15 residues. DNA for the CDR3: TGCGCCAGCAGCCAAGATCCGGTGGATTACAATGAGCAGTTCTTC. It codes for CASSQDPVDYNEQFF.

The table lists this clonotype with a few counts. The V call is TRBV7-8, the J call TRBJ1-3, with TRBD1 identical over 9 bases. This CDR3 spans 15 amino acids. Germline CDR1 is SGHVS and CDR2 is FQNEAQ. Trimming cost V 7 bases and J 0 bases; bases outside gene matches: 4. The CDR3 protein is CASTNRGLSGNTIYF. The CDR3 DNA reads TGTGCCAGCACCAACAGGGGGCTCTCTGGAAACACCATATATTTT.

This clonotype was seen more than once but under ten times. This chain connects TRBV24-1 to TRBJ2-1; D is possibly TRBD1 (7 bases). Looked up from germline, CDR1 is KGHDR and CDR2 is SFDVKD. The CDR3 is made up of 14 amino acids. V gave up 5 bases and J gave up 9 bases, with 16 bases separating them. In nucleotides, the CDR3 is TGTGCCACCAGTGGCAGTTTCCAGGGGGGTGAGCAGTTCTTC. Protein sequence: CATSGSFQGGEQFF.

This clonotype was found many times. The chain uses TRBV11-2 and TRBJ2-3; maybe TRBD1 (5 bases). CDR3 length equals 15 residues. Trimming pared 3 bases from V and 2 bases from J, leaving 12 bases between. Per germline, CDR1 SGHAT and CDR2 FQNNGV. In DNA, the CDR3 is TGTGCCAGCAGCTTTTTTGGCAGGGACACAGATACGCAGTATTTT. This translates into CASSFFGRDTDTQYF. The entire variable domain, with the rest obtained from reference TRBV11-2 and TRBJ2-3, is as follows: EAGVAQSPRYKIIEKRQSVAFWCNPISGHATLYWYQQILGQGPKLLIQFQNNGVVDDSQLPKDRFSAERLKGVDSTLKIQPAKLEDSAVYLCASSFFGRDTDTQYFGPGTRLTVL.

The chain is built from TRBV20-1 and TRBJ1-4; D perhaps matches TRBD1 (6 bases). This CDR3 spans 15 amino acids. Germline loops: CDR1 DFQATT, CDR2 SNEGSKA (reference sequence). V gave up 0 bases and J gave up 6 bases, with 14 bases separating them. CDR3 in amino acids: CSARDRGGAYEKLFF. CDR3 DNA: TGCAGTGCTAGAGATAGGGGGGGCGCCTATGAAAAACTGTTTTTT.

This rearrangement joins TRBV20-1 to TRBJ1-1; D is uncertain. Germline CDR1 is DFQATT and CDR2 is SNEGSKA (reference sequence). V dropped 0 bases and J dropped 5 bases, with 7 bases sitting between them. This CDR3 spans 12 amino acids. The CDR3 nucleotides are TGCAGTGCTAGAGATTGGGGTACTGAAGCTTTCTTT. Its protein product is CSARDWGTEAFF.

The rearrangement links TRBV12-3 or TRBV12-4 to TRBJ1-2; possible D gene TRBD1, 6 bases. The CDR3 has 13 residues. Trimming stripped 6 bases from V and 8 bases from J, with 16 bases between. The CDR3 sequence: CASRLQGEWGYTF. In DNA, the CDR3 is TGTGCCAGCAGACTACAGGGAGAGTGGGGCTACACCTTC.

The gene calls are TRBV5-1 and TRBJ2-5; D gene unclear. V was cut by 0 bases and J by 5 bases, with 8 bases left in between. The CDR3 totals 13 residues. Per the germline V gene, CDR1 is SGHRS and CDR2 is YFSETQ. The CDR3 DNA reads as TGCGCCAGCAGCTTGGTGGGGTCGGAGACCCAGTACTTC. It specifies CASSLVGSETQYF.

The chain joins TRBV20-1 to TRBJ1-6; D is possibly TRBD1 (6 bases). This CDR3 comprises 13 residues. Germline CDR1 is DFQATT and CDR2 is SNEGSKA (reference sequence). V lost 3 bases, J lost 9 bases, and 12 bases lay in between. CDR3 loop: CSASGQIGSPLHF. CDR3 DNA sequence: TGCAGTGCTAGCGGACAGATCGGTTCACCCCTCCACTTT.

This clonotype was seen at least ten times. The J gene is TRBJ1-5, the V gene TRBV20-1, with no clear D. Germline V gene data show CDR1 as DFQATT and CDR2 as SNEGSKA (reference sequence). Trimming stripped 0 bases from V and 4 bases from J, with 13 bases between. The CDR3 consists of 15 residues. The DNA of the CDR3 is TGCAGTGCTAGAGAGGCCAGAGGTACAAATCAGCCCCAGCATTTT. Translation gives CSAREARGTNQPQHF.

This clonotype was counted only a few times. J is TRBJ1-1 and V is TRBV29-1; TRBD1 aligns across 8 bases. Losses at the gene ends were 2 bases for V and 2 bases for J; bases not matched to a gene: 4. Germline V gene sequence: CDR1 SQVTM, CDR2 ANQGSEA. The CDR3 sequence is 14 residues long. The CDR3 spells CSVERDRINTEAFF. CDR3 in DNA: TGCAGCGTTGAAAGGGACAGGATAAACACTGAAGCTTTCTTT. Using reference TRBV29-1 and TRBJ1-1 for the parts outside the CDR3, the full variable domain is SAVISQKPSRDICQRGTSLTIQCQVDSQVTMMFWYRQQPGQSLTLIATANQGSEATYESGFVIDKFPISRPNLTFSTLTVSNMSPEDSSIYLCSVERDRINTEAFFGQGTRLTVV.

CDR3 sequence reads: CASSLQGWNQPQHF. The CDR3 DNA reads as TGTGCCAGCAGCTTACAGGGTTGGAATCAGCCCCAGCATTTT. The chain joins TRBV7-9 to TRBJ1-5; TRBD1 is a possible D gene (5 bases). The CDR3 runs 14 residues. V lost 2 bases and J 4 bases, leaving 9 bases between the germline ends. CDR1 and CDR2 (germline): SEHNR, FQNEAQ (reference sequence).

This clonotype came up a few times. The chain couples TRBV19 to TRBJ2-3; the match to TRBD1 covers 8 bases. Germline V gene data show CDR1 as LNHDA and CDR2 as SQIVND (reference sequence). The CDR3 is made up of 17 amino acids. V lost 3 bases to trimming and J lost 5 bases; unmatched junction nucleotides: 13. Written as DNA, the CDR3 is TGTGCCAGTAGTATTAGGGCAGGGGGCGATCTTGGAGATACGCAGTATTTT. Its translation: CASSIRAGGDLGDTQYF.

Comment on this clonotype: A junction end diverges from the germline sequence, so it may reflect a read error. This rearrangement joins TRBV6-6 to TRBJ1-2, with D possibly being TRBD1 (5 bases). The CDR3 covers 13 residues. In germline, CDR1 is MNHNY, CDR2 SVGAGI (reference sequence). The CDR3 is CASRYGQGNGYTF. CDR3 sequence (DNA): TGTGCCAGCCGTTACGGGCAGGGAAATGGCTACACCTTC.

This clonotype has a count of ten or more. The chain has TRBV7-9 and TRBJ2-7; 8 bases match TRBD1. Trimming took 3 bases from V and 1 from J; bases not matched to a gene: 2. CDR3 length equals 14 residues. Germline V gives CDR1 SEHNR, CDR2 FQNEAQ (reference sequence). CDR3 sequence (DNA): TGTGCCAGCAGCTTCCGGGACAGGTCCTACGAGCAGTACTTC. This encodes CASSFRDRSYEQYF.

The V and J genes are TRBV11-3 and TRBJ2-1; a weak D match, TRBD1 (5 bases). CDR1 and CDR2 (germline): SGHNT, YENEEA. The CDR3 covers 14 residues. The V end was cut by 5 bases, the J end by 5 bases, with 13 bases between. The chain's CDR3 is CASSPGILDNEQFF. CDR3 nucleotides: TGTGCCAGCAGCCCAGGGATCCTGGACAATGAGCAGTTCTTC. Filled out from reference TRBV11-3 and TRBJ2-1, the complete variable domain reads EAGVVQSPRYKIIEKKQPVAFWCNPISGHNTLYWYLQNLGQGPELLIRYENEEAVDDSQLPKDRFSAERLKGVDSTLKIQPAELGDSAVYLCASSPGILDNEQFFGPGTRLTVL.

The V and J genes are TRBV12-3 or TRBV12-4 and TRBJ1-5; maybe TRBD1 (5 bases). The CDR3 covers 14 residues. Trimming left V 6 bases short and J 5 bases short, with 14 bases between. CDR3: CASRGAPMDQPQHF. In DNA, the CDR3 is TGTGCCAGCAGAGGGGCCCCTATGGATCAGCCCCAGCATTTT.

This clonotype appeared a few times. The CDR3 reads CASRFEGTYTEAFF. The CDR3 nucleotides read TGCGCCAGCAGATTCGAAGGAACTTACACTGAAGCTTTCTTT. The gene calls are TRBV5-1 and TRBJ1-1; D unresolved. Deletions cut 5 bases from V and 3 bases from J, with 14 bases between. This CDR3 is 14 amino acids long. The germline gives CDR1 SGHRS, CDR2 YFSETQ. The variable domain in full, with the rest retrieved from reference TRBV5-1 and TRBJ1-1, is KAGVTQTPRYLIKTRGQQVTLSCSPISGHRSVSWYQQTPGQGLQFLFEYFSETQRNKGNFPGRFSGRQFSNSRSEMNVSTLELGDSALYLCASRFEGTYTEAFFGQGTRLTVV.

V and J are TRBV5-1 and TRBJ1-2; 7 positions match TRBD1. This CDR3 comprises 13 residues. Germline V gives CDR1 SGHRS, CDR2 YFSETQ. J lost 7 bases, V lost 4 bases, and 7 bases had no gene match. This CDR3 is CASSPFDRVGYTF. In nucleotides, the CDR3 is TGCGCCAGCAGCCCTTTCGACAGGGTTGGCTACACCTTC.

This clonotype was recorded a few times. The genes are TRBV2 and TRBJ1-1; D unresolved. Germline V gene sequence: CDR1 SNHLY, CDR2 FYNNEI. V was trimmed by 0 bases and J by 7 bases, leaving 6 bases between them. This CDR3 spans 12 amino acids. CDR3 sequence (DNA): TGTGCCAGCAGTGAAGCATGGGTTGAAGCTTTCTTT. Translating it yields CASSEAWVEAFF.

As for this clonotype: Germline is not matched at one junction end, which may reflect a read error. The V and J genes are TRBV29-1 and TRBJ2-1; TRBD1 matches at 7 bases. CDR3 length: 13 residues. CDR1 and CDR2 (germline): SQVTM, ANQGSEA. The CDR3 sequence is CSVKLRGLETQCF. In DNA, the CDR3 is TGCAGCGTAAAACTGAGGGGGCTCGAGACCCAGTGCTTC.